These 23 T cell receptor beta chains share one sample of origin, sequenced in a study of identical twins. TCRdb re-derived calls from the 5' RACE reads in MiXCR, one entry per CDR3 protein. The top ten hold roughly 0.9% of the sample, which has 520,000 or so distinct CDR3 sequences, around 20% seen once. These data are also associated with another study on T cells expressing NK-cell markers.

The specimen was CD4+ T cells sorted from blood. Receptors were obtained from a woman between 18 and 29 years old in good health.

The chain has TRBV20-1 and TRBJ2-7; no clear D. CDR3 size: 11 residues. Germline V gene sequence: CDR1 DFQATT, CDR2 SNEGSKA (reference sequence). V lost 6 bases, J lost 3 bases, and 9 bases lay in between. This CDR3 reads CSAMESYEQYF. DNA of the CDR3: TGCAGTGCGATGGAGAGCTACGAGCAGTACTTC.

This clonotype was observed a few times. J is TRBJ1-1 and V is TRBV6-5, with D possibly being TRBD1 (5 bases). With 2 bases removed from V and 3 bases from J, the gap between germline ends came to 10 bases. This CDR3 is 14 amino acids long. The germline CDR1 and CDR2 sequences are MNHEY and SVGAGI. The CDR3 is CASSYQQGDTEAFF. CDR3 in DNA: TGTGCCAGCAGTTACCAACAAGGGGACACTGAAGCTTTCTTT.

This clonotype was seen more than once but under ten times. The rearrangement links TRBV20-1 to TRBJ1-4; D is unresolved. Germline loops: CDR1 DFQATT, CDR2 SNEGSKA (reference sequence). The CDR3 is 15 residues long. Trimming removed 3 bases from V and 0 bases from J, with 11 bases in between. The CDR3, as DNA: TGCAGTGCTAGGCCAGAACCCACAACTAATGAAAAACTGTTTTTT. Protein product: CSARPEPTTNEKLFF.

The CDR3 protein is CASSQDQQVSGNTIYF. CDR3 sequence (DNA): TGCGCCAGCAGCCAAGACCAACAGGTCTCTGGAAACACCATATATTTT. The genes are TRBV4-3 and TRBJ1-3; perhaps TRBD1 as D (5 bases). Germline CDR1 is LGHNA and CDR2 is YSLEER. V lost 0 bases, J lost 0 bases, and 9 bases lay in between. This CDR3 region has 16 residues.

This sequence joins TRBV27 and TRBJ1-4; TRBD1 agrees at 9 bases. Germline V gene sequence: CDR1 MNHEY, CDR2 SMNVEV (reference sequence). V lost 5 bases to trimming and J lost 7 bases; unmatched junction nucleotides: 5. The CDR3 sequence is 14 residues long. The CDR3 nucleotides are TGTGCCAGCAGTACCGGGACAGGGTTTGAAAAACTGTTTTTT. Residues: CASSTGTGFEKLFF.

The V gene is TRBV11-2, the J gene TRBJ2-7; TRBD1 matches 8 bases. The CDR3 extends over 15 amino acids. V shed 4 bases, J shed 4 bases, and the junction held 9 bases outside the gene matches. CDR1 and CDR2 (germline): SGHAT, FQNNGV. CDR3 sequence (DNA): TGTGCCAGCAGCTCCTACCGGGACAGGATATACGAGCAGTACTTC. Amino acids: CASSSYRDRIYEQYF.

This clonotype was seen a handful of times. The genes are TRBV12-3 or TRBV12-4 and TRBJ1-5; 9 nucleotides agree with TRBD1. The V gene end was trimmed by 5 bases and the J gene end by 1 base; junction bases not matched to a gene: 6. This CDR3 contains 16 residues. The CDR3 nucleotides read TGTGCCAGCAGTCTTACAGGGGGCGGGAGCAATCAGCCCCAGCATTTT. This codes for CASSLTGGGSNQPQHF.

This clonotype was seen repeatedly, ten times or more. This sequence joins TRBV29-1 and TRBJ2-4; a possible D gene is TRBD1 (5 bases). Trimming removed 4 bases from V and 7 bases from J, with 8 bases in between. The CDR3 is 11 residues long. CDR1 and CDR2 (germline): SQVTM, ANQGSEA. The CDR3 nucleotides read TGCAGCGTTGGGACACTTAACATTCAGTACTTC. This encodes CSVGTLNIQYF. Full variable domain (missing parts from reference TRBV29-1 and TRBJ2-4): SAVISQKPSRDICQRGTSLTIQCQVDSQVTMMFWYRQQPGQSLTLIATANQGSEATYESGFVIDKFPISRPNLTFSTLTVSNMSPEDSSIYLCSVGTLNIQYFGAGTRLSVL.

This clonotype was seen only once. The chain joins TRBV7-2 to TRBJ2-3, with a tentative D call TRBD1 (6 bases). Trimming removed 5 bases at V and 7 bases at J, with 13 bases between. From germline, CDR1 is SGHTA and CDR2 FQGNSA. The CDR3 is made up of 13 amino acids. CDR3 in DNA: TGTGCCAGCAGCACAAACAGGGCTAATACGCAGTATTTT. Its translation: CASSTNRANTQYF.

This clonotype appeared a few times. The chain carries TRBV20-1 and TRBJ1-1, with a tentative D call TRBD1 (5 bases). The CDR3 sequence is 15 residues long. The V and J ends lost 3 bases and 7 bases respectively, with 21 bases between them. CDR1 is DFQATT, CDR2 SNEGSKA, per germline (reference sequence). CDR3 region: CSARRGTGSRVEAFF. The CDR3 DNA reads as TGCAGTGCTAGGAGGGGCACAGGTTCCCGGGTTGAAGCTTTCTTT.

The rearrangement uses TRBV4-2 and TRBJ2-7; D gene unclear. Germline values: CDR1 LGHNA, CDR2 YNFKEQ. Trimming left V 1 base short and J 4 bases short, with 14 bases between. This CDR3 is 15 amino acids long. The CDR3 DNA is TGTGCCAGCAGCCAAGGTGGCAGGAGTAGGTACGAGCAGTACTTC. It specifies CASSQGGRSRYEQYF.

The sample holds many counts of this clonotype. The genes are TRBV20-1 and TRBJ2-7; TRBD2 agrees at 10 bases. The CDR3 totals 13 residues. Germline V CDR1 and CDR2: DFQATT, SNEGSKA (reference sequence). CDR3 region: CSARTSGSYEQYF. The CDR3 nucleotides are TGCAGCGCGCGGACTAGCGGCTCCTACGAGCAGTACTTC.

The gene calls are TRBV6-2 or TRBV6-3 and TRBJ2-7, with TRBD2 identical over 8 bases. The CDR3 spans 18 residues. Germline V gives CDR1 MNHEY, CDR2 SVGEGT. Trimming cost V 4 bases and J 2 bases; bases outside gene matches: 16. The CDR3 loop is CASSSGLAISPFTYEQYF. CDR3 bases: TGTGCCAGCAGTTCCGGACTAGCTATCTCACCGTTTACCTACGAGCAGTACTTC.

The chain is built from TRBV18 and TRBJ2-7, with 10 positions matching TRBD2. Germline CDR1 reads KGHSH; CDR2 reads LQKENI. Unmatched junction bases numbered 3, after V lost 4 bases and J lost 0 bases. CDR3 length equals 15 residues. As DNA, the CDR3 is TGTGCCAGCTCACGCGGGACTAGCGACTCCTACGAGCAGTACTTC. Translated: CASSRGTSDSYEQYF. Supplemented by reference TRBV18 and TRBJ2-7, the full variable domain reads NAGVMQNPRHLVRRRGQEARLRCSPMKGHSHVYWYRQLPEEGLKFMVYLQKENIIDESGMPKERFSAEFPKEGPSILRIQQVVRGDSAAYFCASSRGTSDSYEQYFGPGTRLTVT.

The chain combines TRBV7-3 with TRBJ2-3, with 7 bases that match TRBD2. Germline assignment: CDR1 SGHTA and CDR2 FQGTGA. The CDR3 is 15 amino acids. V lost 4 bases and J lost 2; bases outside the gene matches: 6. CDR3 bases: TGTGCCAGCAGCTCGGGACTACAAAACACAGATACGCAGTATTTT. The encoded protein is CASSSGLQNTDTQYF.

The V and J genes are TRBV12-3 or TRBV12-4 and TRBJ2-2, with a tentative D call TRBD1 (5 bases). The CDR3 consists of 15 residues. Trimming left V 5 bases short and J 7 bases short, with 17 bases between. In DNA form, the CDR3 reads TGTGCCAGCAGTCCCCCGGGCAGGGTAGGCGGGGAGCTGTTTTTT. It specifies CASSPPGRVGGELFF.

This clonotype was seen a few times. The V call is TRBV20-1, the J call TRBJ1-2; D uncertain. The CDR3 loop spans 12 amino acids. Germline V gene sequence: CDR1 DFQATT, CDR2 SNEGSKA (reference sequence). V shed 6 bases and J shed 1 base, with 9 bases lying between them. CDR3 bases: TGCAGTGCCGGACGGCATAACTATGGCTACACCTTC. It specifies CSAGRHNYGYTF.

The genes are TRBV27 and TRBJ2-7; 10 bases align to TRBD1. J was trimmed by 3 bases and V by 6 bases; bases with no gene match: 5. CDR3 length: 14 amino acids. Germline CDR1 MNHEY, CDR2 SMNVEV (reference sequence). The CDR3 is CASRRGQGHYEQYF. CDR3 nucleotides: TGTGCCAGCAGACGGGGACAGGGGCACTACGAGCAGTACTTC.

The chain joins TRBV9 to TRBJ1-4; D ambiguous. The CDR3 is made up of 13 amino acids. Germline V gene sequence: CDR1 SGDLS, CDR2 YYNGEE. V lost 2 bases to trimming and J lost 4 bases, with 6 bases between them. CDR3 amino acids: CASSVGVNEKLFF. For the CDR3, the DNA is TGTGCCAGCAGCGTTGGGGTTAATGAAAAACTGTTTTTT.

This clonotype was observed a few times. The V gene is TRBV7-9, the J gene TRBJ2-3; the match to TRBD2 covers 10 bases. In germline, CDR1 is SEHNR, CDR2 FQNEAQ (reference sequence). The CDR3 sequence is 16 residues long. The junction had 7 bases not matched to a gene; V was cut back by 0 bases and J by 7 bases. CDR3 amino acids: CASSLAVASGSYTQYF. In nucleotides, the CDR3 is TGTGCCAGCAGCTTAGCTGTGGCTAGCGGGAGCTATACGCAGTATTTT.

The rearrangement uses TRBV18 and TRBJ1-1, with D unresolved. V was pared by 5 bases and J by 3 bases, with 13 bases between. This CDR3 is 14 amino acids long. Germline CDR1 is KGHSH and CDR2 is LQKENI. CDR3 sequence reads: CASSAGSGDTEAFF. The DNA for the CDR3 is TGTGCCAGCTCAGCCGGGTCAGGAGACACTGAAGCTTTCTTT. Full variable domain (missing parts from reference TRBV18 and TRBJ1-1): NAGVMQNPRHLVRRRGQEARLRCSPMKGHSHVYWYRQLPEEGLKFMVYLQKENIIDESGMPKERFSAEFPKEGPSILRIQQVVRGDSAAYFCASSAGSGDTEAFFGQGTRLTVV.

The chain combines TRBV20-1 with TRBJ2-7, with 7 bases aligning to TRBD2. Trimming cost V 3 bases and J 1 base; bases outside gene matches: 6. CDR1 is DFQATT and CDR2 is SNEGSKA in the germline V gene (reference sequence). This CDR3 is built from 14 residues. The CDR3 reads CSASPAGRSYEQYF. The CDR3 bases are TGCAGTGCTAGTCCCGCCGGGAGGTCCTACGAGCAGTACTTC.

The gene calls are TRBV2 and TRBJ2-7; 8 positions match TRBD1. This CDR3 contains 17 residues. V lost 4 bases and J lost 0; bases outside the gene matches: 11. Germline lookup yields CDR1 SNHLY and CDR2 FYNNEI. The DNA of the CDR3 is TGTGCCAGCAGTGGCCGGGACAGGTCAGACCTCTCCTACGAGCAGTACTTC. Translated: CASSGRDRSDLSYEQYF.